This T cell receptor beta chain was found in a study of cytomegalovirus exposure and HLA in healthy donors. TCRdb's copy holds only in-frame clones and misses some; the assay was immunoSEQ multiplex PCR. In the table there are about 160,000 clones, roughly 90% of which are singletons. It was the roughly 110-subject validation cohort, separate from the approximately 620-subject first cohort, to which the donors belonged. Findings of the study overall: Subsequent analysis found a tendency for first-cohort TCR clusters to co-occur within the 95 to 150 validation repertoires.

Remarks on this clone: What it recognizes is unknown.

J gave up 5 bases and V 4 bases, and 12 bases lay outside the gene matches. Germline V gene sequence: CDR1 SQVTM, CDR2 ANQGSEA. The CDR3 is made up of 16 amino acids. Sequencing input: PBMCs. The rearrangement links TRBV29-1 to TRBJ2-2; TRBD2 matches 8 bases. The TCR was taken from a woman in her thirties in good health and CMV-seronegative. The CDR3 protein is CSVVGSAGGRTGELFF. CDR3 bases: TGCAGCGTTGTGGGGTCGGCGGGAGGTCGAACCGGGGAGCTGTTTTTT.